This T cell receptor beta chain originates from a study of response to subunit inactivated influenza vaccine. A remark on this clonotype: Its target is not known. One end of the junction does not line up with germline, which may come from a read error.

Study findings and constraints: Seasonal influenza vaccination, on each occasion, was suggested by the authors to recruit few new T cells.

One entry per CDR3 protein, called by TCRdb with MiXCR from the RT-PCR reads. The sample lists about 500,000 distinct CDR3 sequences; more than 15% were seen once. Sequences were derived from CD4+ T cells sorted from PBMCs, sampled around 25 months after vaccination. This receptor was taken from a man between 50 and 69 years old who received an inactivated influenza vaccine.

CDR3 region: CSARDPGTYSDQPQHF. In DNA, the CDR3 is TGCAGTGCTAGAGATCCCGGGACCTATAGCGATCAGCCCCAGCATTTT. The genes are TRBV20-1 and TRBJ1-5; perhaps TRBD1 as D (5 bases). The CDR3 length is 16 residues. Looked up from germline, CDR1 is DFQATT and CDR2 is SNEGSKA (reference sequence).